This T cell receptor (beta chain) was profiled in a study of cytomegalovirus exposure and HLA in healthy donors. Researchers ran the PCR with 60 Vbeta and 13 Jbeta primers. The repertoire was sequenced with immunoSEQ multiplex PCR; TCRdb's copy has only in-frame clones and lacks some. The sample has about 68,000 clones; 75% to 85% are singletons. Regarding this clone: What it recognizes is unknown.

Findings and caveats of the study: The investigators catalogued some 150 TCR beta chains as cytomegalovirus-associated.

This TCR was recovered from a human donor in good health. Sequenced material: PBMCs.

CDR3: CASSISSTSLTDTQYF. CDR3 nucleotide sequence: TGTGCCAGTAGTATTAGTTCGACTTCCCTCACAGATACGCAGTATTTT. The J gene is TRBJ2-3, the V gene TRBV19; D is undetermined. Germline V gene data show CDR1 as LNHDA and CDR2 as SQIVND (reference sequence). Trimming took 3 bases from V and 2 from J, leaving 15 bases between them. The length of the CDR3 is 16 residues.